This TCR beta chain was retrieved from a study of blood T cell repertoires in COVID-19. The wider study: There were acute and convalescent COVID-19 samples, and they came from the United States, Italy and Spain.

Methods used by the authors: Reference gene primers were amplified, and this amplification served to estimate nucleated cell counts. The data were produced by immunoSEQ multiplex PCR, yet TCRdb's version contains in-frame clones alone and is incomplete. The DNA was the basis for D and trimming; V, J and clone size are from that table. The data show 120,000 to 150,000 clones, roughly 84% seen once. Trimming stripped 2 bases from V and 14 bases from J, with 14 bases between. CDR1 SGHNT and CDR2 YYREEE come from the germline V gene (reference sequence). This CDR3 has 13 residues. This TCR derives from a human donor in a cohort sampled during active COVID-19. Material: peripheral blood. This chain joins TRBV5-4 and TRBJ1-6, with D uncertain. Here the CDR3 reads CASSFLPFGTLHF. CDR3 DNA sequence: TGTGCCAGCAGCTTCTTGCCCTTTGGCACCCTCCACTTT.